This T cell receptor beta chain emerged from a study of blood T cell repertoires in COVID-19 (dated by TCRdb to 2020 to 2022). For the wider study: Samples covering the acute and convalescent phases of COVID-19 were provided by collaborators in the United States, Italy and Spain. The samples were drawn from the first 160 participants of the ongoing ImmuneRACE study and from roughly 1,300 subjects provided by 6 global collaborators. The material from the prospective study consisted of cDNA or gDNA derived from T cells, B-cell-depleted T cells, or PBMCs. The sample metadata nearly always contained a de-identified subject ID, COVID-19 status, age in years and sex. Subjects who had been exposed to COVID-19, were actively infected with it, or had recovered from it provided the deeply sampled blood TCRbeta repertoires that made up the dataset. Where available, HLA class I and class II types were obtained from metadata supplied by the sample provider rather than from assay-based typing. The repertoires were made available in a free public database intended to serve as a resource for research on the immune response to SARS-CoV-2.

Including cysteine and phenylalanine, the CDR3 has 14 amino acids. Only the CDR3 DNA is retained, 42 bases long and in frame from the first base. Per the germline V gene, LGHNA is the CDR1 and YNFKEQ is the CDR2. Cut back by 1 base and 3 bases, the V and J ends lie 6 bases apart. The investigation overall reported the following: The amount of clinical and demographic metadata varied by source and participant and was provided uncurated.

Collaborating institutions collected whole blood in K2EDTA tubes following their own protocols. For TCRbeta analysis, collaborators shipped samples in one of three forms: frozen whole blood, isolated PBMCs, or DNA extracted from either of those sample types. TCRbeta CDR3 regions were amplified from genomic DNA using the immunoSEQ Assay, a bias-controlled multiplex PCR. Concerning the study's data processing: Within the assay, amplification of reference gene primers was used to estimate how many nucleated cells each sample contained. To quantify the absolute abundance of each unique TCRbeta CDR3 rearrangement, sequence reads were collapsed and filtered. For each sample, productive Simpson clonality was calculated by taking the square root of Simpson's diversity index across productive rearrangements. TCRdb provides this immuneACCESS table in a form limited to in-frame rearrangements. Some clones are lacking; in checked studies, under half of them reflect an unresolved V gene, and why the rest are absent is not known. V, J and clone size derive from that table, while D and trimming were established from the DNA sequence. The table for this sample lists 200,000 to 250,000 clones; roughly 80% of them were counted only once. The ten most abundant clones make up around 3.5% of the sample.

This clone came up a few times. Its antigen remains undetermined. There are no base qualities to consult, and no much larger clone falls within one base. The V and J genes are TRBV4-2 and TRBJ2-2, with the identity of the D gene unclear. This TCR came from a woman aged 18-30 years with acute or convalescent COVID-19. Sequenced material: peripheral blood. The sequence in DNA is TGTGCCAGCAGCCAAGTAACGGACACCGGGGAGCTGTTTTTT. It specifies CASSQVTDTGELFF.